The clone carrying this T cell receptor beta chain was recorded once. The data were obtained in a study of T cell changes during pregnancy in multiple sclerosis. The method was immunoSEQ multiplex PCR; TCRdb's version includes in-frame clones alone and lacks a portion of them. The repertoire holds 70,000 to 100,000 clones, with roughly 90% as singletons. Germline V lookup: CDR1 GTSNPN, CDR2 SVGIG (reference sequence). The CDR3 extends over 13 amino acids. The V and J ends lost 5 bases and 4 bases respectively, with 15 bases between them. Sequencing was performed on peripheral blood, taken in the first trimester of pregnancy. This rearrangement joins TRBV30 to TRBJ2-7, with D hard to call. The receptor was isolated from a female donor with multiple sclerosis, enrolled in a pregnancy study. CDR3 region: CAWDGGGGYEQYF. The CDR3 nucleotides are TGTGCCTGGGATGGTGGCGGTGGGTACGAGCAGTACTTC.